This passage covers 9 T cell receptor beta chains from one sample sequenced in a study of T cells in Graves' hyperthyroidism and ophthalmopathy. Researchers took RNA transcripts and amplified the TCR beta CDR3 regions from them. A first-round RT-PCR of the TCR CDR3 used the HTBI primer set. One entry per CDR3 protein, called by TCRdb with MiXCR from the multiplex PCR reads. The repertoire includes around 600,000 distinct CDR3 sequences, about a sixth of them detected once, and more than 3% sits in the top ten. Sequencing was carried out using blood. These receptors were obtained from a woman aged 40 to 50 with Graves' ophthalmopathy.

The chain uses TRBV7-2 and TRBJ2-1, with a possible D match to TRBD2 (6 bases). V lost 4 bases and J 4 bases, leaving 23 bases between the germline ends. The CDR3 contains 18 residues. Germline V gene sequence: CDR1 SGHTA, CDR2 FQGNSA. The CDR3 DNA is TGTGCCAGCAGCTCGCGAAGTAAGACTAGAAAGGATTACAATGAGCAGTTCTTC. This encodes CASSSRSKTRKDYNEQFF.

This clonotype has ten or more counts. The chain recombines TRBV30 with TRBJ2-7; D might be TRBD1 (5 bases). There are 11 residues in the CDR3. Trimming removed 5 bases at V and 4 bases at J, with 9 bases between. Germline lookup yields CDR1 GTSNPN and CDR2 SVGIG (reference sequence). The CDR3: CAWGTGYEQYF. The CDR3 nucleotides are TGTGCCTGGGGAACAGGATACGAGCAGTACTTC.

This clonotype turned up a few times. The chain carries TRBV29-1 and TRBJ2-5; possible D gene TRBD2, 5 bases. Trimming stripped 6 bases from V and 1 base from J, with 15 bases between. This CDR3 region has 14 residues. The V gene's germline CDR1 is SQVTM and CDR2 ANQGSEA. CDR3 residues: CSVTGLAVQETQYF. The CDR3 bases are TGCAGCGTGACCGGGCTAGCAGTCCAAGAGACCCAGTACTTC. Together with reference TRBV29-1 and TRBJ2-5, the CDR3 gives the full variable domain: SAVISQKPSRDICQRGTSLTIQCQVDSQVTMMFWYRQQPGQSLTLIATANQGSEATYESGFVIDKFPISRPNLTFSTLTVSNMSPEDSSIYLCSVTGLAVQETQYFGPGTRLLVL.

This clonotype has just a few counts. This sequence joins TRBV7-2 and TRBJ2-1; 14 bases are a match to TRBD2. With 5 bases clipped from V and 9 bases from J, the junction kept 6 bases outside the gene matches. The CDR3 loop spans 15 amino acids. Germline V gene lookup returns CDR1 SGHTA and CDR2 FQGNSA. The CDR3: CASSPGTSGRLEQFF. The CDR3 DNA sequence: TGTGCCAGCAGCCCAGGGACTAGCGGGAGACTTGAGCAGTTCTTC. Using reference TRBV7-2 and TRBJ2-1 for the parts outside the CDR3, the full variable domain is GAGVSQSPSNKVTEKGKDVELRCDPISGHTALYWYRQSLGQGLEFLIYFQGNSAPDKSGLPSDRFSAERTGGSVSTLTIQRTQQEDSAVYLCASSPGTSGRLEQFFGPGTRLTVL.

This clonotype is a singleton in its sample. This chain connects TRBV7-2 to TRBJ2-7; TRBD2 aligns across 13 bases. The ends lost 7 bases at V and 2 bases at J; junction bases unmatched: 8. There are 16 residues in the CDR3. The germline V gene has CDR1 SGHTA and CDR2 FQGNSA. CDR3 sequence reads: CASKSTSGRHPYEQYF. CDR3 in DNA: TGTGCCAGCAAGTCGACTAGCGGGAGGCACCCCTACGAGCAGTACTTC. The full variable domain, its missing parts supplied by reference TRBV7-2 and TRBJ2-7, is GAGVSQSPSNKVTEKGKDVELRCDPISGHTALYWYRQSLGQGLEFLIYFQGNSAPDKSGLPSDRFSAERTGGSVSTLTIQRTQQEDSAVYLCASKSTSGRHPYEQYFGPGTRLTVT.

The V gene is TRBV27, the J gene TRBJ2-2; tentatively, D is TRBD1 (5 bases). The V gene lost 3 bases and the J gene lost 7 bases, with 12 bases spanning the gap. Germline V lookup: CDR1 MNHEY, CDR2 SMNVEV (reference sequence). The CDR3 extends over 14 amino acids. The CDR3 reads CASSFAGSYGELFF. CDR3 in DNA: TGTGCCAGCAGTTTTGCAGGGTCGTACGGGGAGCTGTTTTTT.

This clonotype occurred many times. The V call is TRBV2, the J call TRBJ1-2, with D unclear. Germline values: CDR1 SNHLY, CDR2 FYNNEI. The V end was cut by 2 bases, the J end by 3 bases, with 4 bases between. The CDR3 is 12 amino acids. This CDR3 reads CASSESYYGYTF. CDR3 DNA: TGTGCCAGCAGTGAAAGCTACTATGGCTACACCTTC.

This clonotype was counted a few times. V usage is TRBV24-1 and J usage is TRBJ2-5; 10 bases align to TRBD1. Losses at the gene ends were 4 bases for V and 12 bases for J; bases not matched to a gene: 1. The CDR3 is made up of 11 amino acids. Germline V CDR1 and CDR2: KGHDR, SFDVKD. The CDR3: CATSDGTGEYF. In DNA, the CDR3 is TGTGCCACCAGTGACGGGACAGGGGAGTACTTC.

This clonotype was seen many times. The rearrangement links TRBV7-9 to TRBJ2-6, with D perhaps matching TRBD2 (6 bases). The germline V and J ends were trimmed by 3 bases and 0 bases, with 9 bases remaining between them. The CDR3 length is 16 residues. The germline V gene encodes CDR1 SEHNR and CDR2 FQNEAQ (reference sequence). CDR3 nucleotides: TGTGCCAGCAGCTTGGGGGACTTCTCTGGGGCCAACGTCCTGACTTTC. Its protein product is CASSLGDFSGANVLTF.